This T cell receptor (beta chain) derives from a study of T cell changes during pregnancy in multiple sclerosis. Libraries were prepared by immunoSEQ multiplex PCR; TCRdb keeps only in-frame clonotypes and omits some of them. The sample has roughly 100,000 clones; roughly 91% are singletons. CDR3 length equals 17 residues. V lost 1 base and J lost 5, with 20 bases in between. Germline assignment: CDR1 LGHNA and CDR2 YSLEER. The sequence was obtained from a female donor in good health, enrolled as a control in a pregnancy study. The source was peripheral blood, collected after pregnancy. The V and J genes are TRBV4-3 and TRBJ1-1; D is ambiguous. CDR3 sequence: CASSQVRGSSERTEAFF. CDR3 sequence (DNA): TGCGCCAGCAGCCAAGTGCGAGGGTCCTCTGAGAGGACTGAAGCTTTCTTT.